This TCR beta chain was sequenced for a study of control samples from healthy donors and cancer patients. Per the germline V gene, CDR1 is SGDLS and CDR2 is YYNGEE. Germline trimming cut 1 base from V and 0 bases from J; bases unmatched to any gene: 1. This CDR3 is built from 15 residues. The data were produced by immunoSEQ multiplex PCR, yet TCRdb's version contains in-frame clones alone and is incomplete. The data contain tens of thousands of clones, less than 95% of them singletons. This rearrangement joins TRBV9 to TRBJ1-2; TRBD1 matches at 9 bases. Material: blood. This receptor was obtained from a woman aged 25 to 45 in good health. The CDR3 sequence is CASSVRDRANYGYTF. CDR3 in DNA: TGTGCCAGCAGCGTAAGGGACAGGGCTAACTATGGCTACACCTTC.